Following are 19 T cell receptor beta chains from one sample sequenced in a study of shared clonotypes between healthy human individuals. Data came from immunoSEQ multiplex PCR; TCRdb stores just in-frame clones and leaves some out. The data show roughly 2 million clones, 90% to 97% seen once. Sequences were obtained from naive CD4+ T cells sorted from blood. Subset noted: CD45RA+ positively selected. These receptors were taken from a man between 18 and 29 years old in good health.

CDR3 in amino acids: CASSRSYGYTF. CDR3 bases: TGTGCCAGCAGCCGAAGTTATGGCTACACCTTC. The chain employs TRBV6-1 and TRBJ1-2, with D hard to call. Germline V CDR1 and CDR2: MNHNS, SASEGT. V lost 6 bases to trimming and J lost 5 bases, with 7 bases between them. There are 11 residues in the CDR3.

On this clone itself: Other DNA sequences in the sample encode the same CDR3. The genes are TRBV25-1 and TRBJ1-6, with 7 bases lining up with TRBD1. The CDR3 runs to 13 residues. Germline CDR1 is MGHDK and CDR2 is SYGVNS. Losses at the gene ends were 3 bases for V and 8 bases for J; bases not matched to a gene: 1. DNA for the CDR3: TGTGCCAGCAGTGACAGGGGGTATTCACCCCTCCACTTT. It codes for CASSDRGYSPLHF.

This clone appeared a single time. V is TRBV25-1 and J is TRBJ2-5; 8 bases line up with TRBD1. With 6 bases clipped from V and 4 bases from J, the junction kept 4 bases outside the gene matches. Germline assignment: CDR1 MGHDK and CDR2 SYGVNS. The CDR3 consists of 13 residues. CDR3 residues: CASRAGGPETQYF. The CDR3 DNA reads as TGTGCCAGCAGAGCAGGGGGCCCAGAGACCCAGTACTTC. The full variable domain, with the rest looked up from reference TRBV25-1 and TRBJ2-5, is EADIYQTPRYLVIGTGKKITLECSQTMGHDKMYWYQQDPGMELHLIHYSYGVNSTEKGDLSSESTVSRIRTEHFPLTLESARPSHTSQYLCASRAGGPETQYFGPGTRLLVL.

This sequence joins TRBV4-2 and TRBJ1-1; D uncertain. V was cut by 1 base and J by 1 base, with 10 bases left in between. The CDR3 length is 15 residues. The germline gives CDR1 LGHNA, CDR2 YNFKEQ. CDR3 nucleotides: TGTGCCAGCAGCCAAGGTGCAGTCGAGAACACTGAAGCTTTCTTT. It encodes CASSQGAVENTEAFF.

J is TRBJ2-7 and V is TRBV6-5; maybe TRBD2 (5 bases). The V end lost 0 bases, the J end lost 4 bases, and 10 bases lay between the germline ends. The CDR3 length is 14 residues. Germline V CDR1 and CDR2: MNHEY, SVGAGI. The CDR3 here is CASSYSTTPYEQYF. Here the CDR3 DNA reads TGTGCCAGCAGTTACTCGACTACGCCGTACGAGCAGTACTTC.

This chain links TRBV7-8 with TRBJ2-5, with a tentative D call TRBD2 (5 bases). Germline-derived CDR1 and CDR2 are SGHVS and FQNEAQ. V lost 7 bases and J 2 bases, leaving 14 bases between the germline ends. There are 14 residues in the CDR3. In DNA, the CDR3 is TGTGCCAGCAACATGCCGGGAATACAAGAGACCCAGTACTTC. Translating it yields CASNMPGIQETQYF.

The J gene is TRBJ2-4, the V gene TRBV29-1; D is undetermined. The CDR3 contains 14 residues. Trimming pared 2 bases from V and 0 bases from J, leaving 8 bases between. Germline V gene sequence: CDR1 SQVTM, CDR2 ANQGSEA. CDR3 sequence reads: CSVEQELAKNIQYF. The CDR3 nucleotides read TGCAGCGTTGAACAGGAGCTAGCCAAAAACATTCAGTACTTC.

The V call is TRBV10-3, the J call TRBJ2-1, with 9 bases fitting TRBD2. This CDR3 is 16 amino acids long. Germline values: CDR1 ENHRY, CDR2 SYGVKD. The junction had 9 bases not matched to a gene; V was cut back by 0 bases and J by 9 bases. Here the CDR3 DNA reads TGTGCCATCAGTGAGTCGACATCGAGCGGGAGGCGTGAGCAGTTCTTC. Its translation: CAISESTSSGRREQFF.

This chain links TRBV5-4 with TRBJ1-1; TRBD1 aligns across 8 bases. The CDR3 length is 14 residues. Germline V gene sequence: CDR1 SGHNT, CDR2 YYREEE (reference sequence). The J segment lost 1 base and the V segment lost 3 bases, leaving 2 bases of the junction unmatched. Written as DNA, the CDR3 is TGTGCCAGCAGCTGGGGACAGGAGAACACTGAAGCTTTCTTT. Amino acids: CASSWGQENTEAFF.

The V gene is TRBV9, the J gene TRBJ2-4; D gene unclear. The germline gives CDR1 SGDLS, CDR2 YYNGEE. This CDR3 spans 14 amino acids. Trimming pared 5 bases from V and 0 bases from J, leaving 9 bases between. The chain's CDR3 is CASSASLAKNIQYF. In nucleotides, the CDR3 is TGTGCCAGCAGTGCAAGCCTAGCCAAAAACATTCAGTACTTC.

V is TRBV5-4 and J is TRBJ2-3; D may correspond to TRBD1 or TRBD2 (5 bases each). CDR3 length equals 14 residues. The germline CDR1 and CDR2 sequences are SGHNT and YYREEE (reference sequence). The ends were cut back, 6 bases at V and 1 base at J, with 12 bases in the middle. The CDR3 sequence is CASMERGGTDTQYF. The CDR3 coding sequence is TGTGCCAGCATGGAGAGAGGGGGCACAGATACGCAGTATTTT.

V and J are TRBV6-5 and TRBJ1-5; TRBD1 matches 11 bases. Germline CDR1 reads MNHEY; CDR2 reads SVGAGI. Germline trimming cut 4 bases from V and 6 bases from J; bases unmatched to any gene: 5. The CDR3 has 15 amino acids. CDR3 sequence reads: CASSSGQGAAQPQHF. CDR3 in DNA: TGTGCCAGCAGTTCCGGACAGGGGGCGGCTCAGCCCCAGCATTTT.

J is TRBJ2-7 and V is TRBV6-6, with D hard to call. The germline gives CDR1 MNHNY, CDR2 SVGAGI (reference sequence). The CDR3 is 14 residues long. The chain's CDR3 is CASAPPASYYEQYF. The CDR3 nucleotides read TGTGCATCAGCCCCCCCAGCGAGCTATTACGAGCAGTACTTC.

This clone has more than one count but fewer than ten. The chain uses TRBV11-2 and TRBJ2-7; D assignment may be TRBD1 or TRBD2 (5 bases each). Germline CDR1 SGHAT, CDR2 FQNNGV. Trimming took 0 bases from V and 0 from J, leaving 9 bases between them. The CDR3 covers 15 residues. Written as DNA, the CDR3 is TGTGCCAGCAGCTTAGATCGAGGGACCTCCTACGAGCAGTACTTC. Its protein is CASSLDRGTSYEQYF.

This clone was seen just once. Additional DNA sequences in this sample encode the identical CDR3. CDR3 bases: TGTGCCATCAGTGAGTCTGGGGGCGGCACTGAAGCTTTCTTT. This encodes CAISESGGGTEAFF. The chain couples TRBV10-3 to TRBJ1-1; D may be TRBD1 (6 bases). Trimming left V 0 bases short and J 4 bases short, with 9 bases between. Looked up from germline, CDR1 is ENHRY and CDR2 is SYGVKD. The CDR3 totals 14 residues.

V and J are TRBV10-3 and TRBJ1-1; no reliable D call. The CDR3 contains 14 residues. Germline V gives CDR1 ENHRY, CDR2 SYGVKD. The V end lost 9 bases, the J end lost 2 bases, and 16 bases lay between the germline ends. CDR3 sequence (DNA): TGTGCCATTAGACCCCAAGAATTTAACACTGAAGCTTTCTTT. This encodes CAIRPQEFNTEAFF.

The V call is TRBV27, the J call TRBJ2-3; no clear D gene. CDR1 is MNHEY and CDR2 is SMNVEV in the germline V gene (reference sequence). The V end lost 6 bases, the J end lost 1 base, and 14 bases lay between the germline ends. The CDR3 sequence is 15 residues long. The CDR3 region has the DNA TGTGCCAGCAGCCTAGACCCCTTGGGCACAGATACGCAGTATTTT. It codes for CASSLDPLGTDTQYF.

CDR3: CASSLDGTTYNSPLHF. For the CDR3, the DNA is TGTGCCAGCAGCTTGGATGGGACCACCTATAATTCACCCCTCCACTTT. The V call is TRBV5-4, the J call TRBJ1-6; tentative D call: TRBD1 (5 bases). V lost 0 bases and J 2 bases, leaving 9 bases between the germline ends. Germline CDR1 reads SGHNT; CDR2 reads YYREEE (reference sequence). This CDR3 has 16 amino acids.

This clone was seen a single time. The CDR3, as DNA: TGTGCCAGCAGTTTCGGGCAGGCCTGGGACGAGCAGTACTTC. Residues: CASSFGQAWDEQYF. The gene calls are TRBV27 and TRBJ2-7; D gene ambiguous. Germline V lookup: CDR1 MNHEY, CDR2 SMNVEV (reference sequence). The CDR3 has 14 amino acids. V lost 3 bases and J lost 5, with 14 bases in between.